This is a list of T cell receptor beta chains from one sample in a study of blood T cell repertoires in COVID-19. Using immunoSEQ multiplex PCR, the repertoire was profiled, and TCRdb retains in-frame clones only, with some absent. The sample records fewer than 200,000 clones, around 80% being singletons. The sequenced material came from PBMCs or T cells enriched from blood (not recorded which). The receptor source for this set is a woman aged 45-59 years in a cohort exposed to, infected with or recovered from COVID-19 (not recorded which). The CDR3 runs from the conserved cysteine through the conserved F or W. The D gene is left open where the match is weak. Clone size is shown for a subset of rows, as once, few, many or a class of expanded clone.

TRBJ2-5,TRBV19,TRBD1,.,TGTGCCAGTAGGGGACAGTATGAAGAGACCCAGTACTTC,CASRGQYEETQYF
TRBJ2-7,TRBV3-1/TRBV3-2,.,.,TGTGCCAGCAGCCCGTTCCCCTACGAGCAGTACTTC,CASSPFPYEQYF
TRBJ1-4,TRBV28,.,.,TGTGCCAGCAGTCTCGGTACTACGGGTGAAAAACTGTTTTTT,CASSLGTTGEKLFF
TRBJ1-6,TRBV2,TRBD1,.,TGTGCCAGCAGCGCGGGACAGGGAAATTTTTCACCCCTCCACTTT,CASSAGQGNFSPLHF
TRBJ2-1,TRBV2,TRBD2,once,TGTGCCAGCAGTTACAGCGGGGGGACGTACAATGAGCAGTTCTTC,CASSYSGGTYNEQFF
TRBJ1-2,TRBV6-5,TRBD1,.,TGTGCCAGCAGGGGACAGGGGACAGACTATGGCTACACCTTC,CASRGQGTDYGYTF
TRBJ1-2,TRBV6-6,TRBD1,few,TGTGCCAGCAGTTACGGACAGGCTAACTATGGCTACACCTTC,CASSYGQANYGYTF
TRBJ2-5,TRBV2,TRBD1,.,TGTGCCAGCAGTAGGGACAGGGGGGAACAAGAGACCCAGTACTTC,CASSRDRGEQETQYF
TRBJ1-1,TRBV12-3/TRBV12-4,.,.,TGTGCCAGCAGTACGGGGGGGGTTAGGAAAGCTTTCTTT,CASSTGGVRKAFF
TRBJ1-5,TRBV18,TRBD1,.,TGTGCCAGCTCTCGGACAGGGGGCACGGGCAATCAGCCCCAGCATTTT,CASSRTGGTGNQPQHF
TRBJ2-1,TRBV7-6,TRBD2,once,TGTGCCAGCAGCTCCGGGACTAGTCTTAGTGAGCAGTTCTTC,CASSSGTSLSEQFF
TRBJ2-7,TRBV20-1,.,.,TGCAGTGCTAGTCCCCCGAATAGCTACGAGCAGTACTTC,CSASPPNSYEQYF
TRBJ1-1,TRBV20-1,.,.,TGCAGTGCTAGCACGGGTCTTGAAGCTTTCTTT,CSASTGLEAFF
TRBJ2-1,TRBV7-8,TRBD2,.,TGTGCCAGCAGGGTGGGACTAGCGGCAAGCTCCTACAATGAGCAGTTCTTC,CASRVGLAASSYNEQFF
TRBJ2-5,TRBV18,TRBD2,.,TGTGCCAGCTCACCCTTAGCGGGGGCAAGAGAGACCCAGTACTTC,CASSPLAGARETQYF
TRBJ1-1,TRBV19,TRBD1,.,TGTGCCAGTAGTATTGACAGGGGGACCATGAACACTGAAGCTTTCTTT,CASSIDRGTMNTEAFF
TRBJ1-5,TRBV7-8,.,.,TGTGCCAGCAGCTTAGGAGAATATAGCAATCAGCCCCAGCATTTT,CASSLGEYSNQPQHF
TRBJ1-2,TRBV5-1,.,.,TGCGCCAGCAGCTTGGTCGGGAATGGCTACACCTTC,CASSLVGNGYTF
TRBJ1-1,TRBV18,.,.,TGTGCCAGCTCACGAACAGGCACTGAAGCTTTCTTT,CASSRTGTEAFF
TRBJ2-7,TRBV5-4,.,.,TGTGCCAGCAGCCGGGCAGGAGGCGCCTCCTACGAGCAGTACTTC,CASSRAGGASYEQYF
TRBJ2-2,TRBV19,.,.,TGTGCCAGTAGTGGGGGCCCCGTTCGAGGCACCGGGGAGCTGTTTTTT,CASSGGPVRGTGELFF
TRBJ1-2,TRBV5-1,TRBD1,.,TGCGCCAGCAGCTTAAACAGGGGAACTGGCTATGGCTACACCTTC,CASSLNRGTGYGYTF
TRBJ2-2,TRBV24-1,.,.,TGTGCCACCAGTGATTACGGGGTCACCGGGGAGCTGTTTTTT,CATSDYGVTGELFF
TRBJ1-1,TRBV6-1,.,.,TGTGCCAGCAGTGAAGCACGAGGGACACGGTCTTTCTTT,CASSEARGTRSFF
TRBJ1-1,TRBV5-5,TRBD1,.,TGTGCCAGCAGCGGGAGGGACAGGAGTTCAGCTTTCTTT,CASSGRDRSSAFF
TRBJ2-2,TRBV7-7,TRBD1,.,TGTGCTAGCAGCTTAGAGGGGGCAGGCACCGGGGAGCTGTTTTTT,CASSLEGAGTGELFF
TRBJ1-5,TRBV15,.,.,TGTGCCACCAGCAGAGAAGGGAGGGCTGATCAGCCCCAGCATTTT,CATSREGRADQPQHF
TRBJ2-3,TRBV30,.,.,TGTGCCTGGAGTGCACTAGCCCTCGCAGGTACGCAGTATTTT,CAWSALALAGTQYF
TRBJ1-2,TRBV11-2,TRBD1,once,TGTGCCAGCAGTGATTACAGGGGGCGTGGCTACACCTTC,CASSDYRGRGYTF
TRBJ1-5,TRBV28,.,.,TGTGCCAGCAGTTTATCGGGGATGAGCCAGCCCCAGCATTTT,CASSLSGMSQPQHF
TRBJ2-3,TRBV6-5,.,few,TGTGCCAGCAGGGGGCAAGATACGCAGTATTTT,CASRGQDTQYF
TRBJ2-5,TRBV6-4,TRBD2,.,TGTGCCAGCAGTGACCAGCGGGAGCTTGTAGAGACCCAGTACTTC,CASSDQRELVETQYF
TRBJ2-7,TRBV27,.,.,TGTGCCAGCAGTTTAAGCGGAAAGCACGAGCAGTACTTC,CASSLSGKHEQYF
TRBJ2-3,TRBV4-2,.,.,TGTGCCAGCAGCCAAGAAGGAGAGGATACGCAGTATTTT,CASSQEGEDTQYF
TRBJ1-3,TRBV19,TRBD1,.,TGTGCCAGTAGGTTGGACAGGGGGCTTAAGTCTGGAAACACCATATATTTT,CASRLDRGLKSGNTIYF
TRBJ1-2,TRBV2,TRBD1,.,TGTGCCAGCAAACCGGGACAGCAAGGCTATGGCTACACCTTC,CASKPGQQGYGYTF
TRBJ2-1,TRBV19,TRBD2,.,TGTGCCAGTAGTAGGACTAGCGGGAGTGGCTACAATGAGCAGTTCTTC,CASSRTSGSGYNEQFF
TRBJ1-2,TRBV10-3,.,.,TGTGCCATCAGTGACGAGACGGGGGGTGGCTACACCTTC,CAISDETGGGYTF
TRBJ2-7,TRBV5-1,.,.,TGCGCCAGCAGCCCACAACTAGCCCGCCCGGGCGAGCAGTACTTC,CASSPQLARPGEQYF
TRBJ1-3,TRBV5-1,.,.,TGCGCCAGCAGCCCCGGAGACGCAGTAGGGGATGGAAACACCATATATTTT,CASSPGDAVGDGNTIYF
TRBJ2-5,TRBV2,TRBD2,.,TGTGCCAGCAGTGAGGGACTAGCGGGCCGGGAGACCCAGTACTTC,CASSEGLAGRETQYF
TRBJ2-7,TRBV11-2,.,.,TGTGCCAGCAGCTTAGTGGGTTCCGTAGCCGGGGAGCAGTACTTC,CASSLVGSVAGEQYF
TRBJ2-1,TRBV11-3,TRBD2,.,TGTGCCAGCAGCTTAAGCGGGGGGTACAATGAGCAGTTCTTC,CASSLSGGYNEQFF
TRBJ1-2,TRBV27,TRBD1,.,TGTGCCAGCAGTCGCAGGGACAGCCACTATGGCTACACCTTC,CASSRRDSHYGYTF
TRBJ2-6,TRBV18,TRBD1,.,TGTGCCAGCTCACCACAGGGGGCCTCGAGTGGGGCCAACGTCCTGACTTTC,CASSPQGASSGANVLTF
TRBJ1-3,TRBV15,.,.,TGTGCCACCAGCAGAGCAGGGATTGGAAACACCATATATTTT,CATSRAGIGNTIYF
TRBJ2-7,TRBV28,TRBD1,.,TGTGCCAGCAGTTCCCTTAGGGACAGGAGATCCTACGAGCAGTACTTC,CASSSLRDRRSYEQYF
TRBJ2-3,TRBV28,TRBD2,.,TGTGCCAGCAGTTTACTAGCGGAGGGTCTCACAGATACGCAGTATTTT,CASSLLAEGLTDTQYF